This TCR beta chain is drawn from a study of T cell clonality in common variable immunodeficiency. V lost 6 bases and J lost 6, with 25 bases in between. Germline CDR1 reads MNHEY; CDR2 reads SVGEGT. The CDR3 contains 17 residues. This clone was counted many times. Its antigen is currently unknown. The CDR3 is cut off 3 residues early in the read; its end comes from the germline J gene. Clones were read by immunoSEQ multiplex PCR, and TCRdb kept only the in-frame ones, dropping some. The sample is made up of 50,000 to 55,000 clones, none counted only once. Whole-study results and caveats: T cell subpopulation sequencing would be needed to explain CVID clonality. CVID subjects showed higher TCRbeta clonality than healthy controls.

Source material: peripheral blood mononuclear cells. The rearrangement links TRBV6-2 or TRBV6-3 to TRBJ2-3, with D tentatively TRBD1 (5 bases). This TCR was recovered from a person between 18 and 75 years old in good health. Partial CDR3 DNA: TGTGCCAGCAGCTACACAGGCAAAGGGATTCGCCAGGATACG. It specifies CASSYTGKGIRQDT. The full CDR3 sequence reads CASSYTGKGIRQDTQYF.